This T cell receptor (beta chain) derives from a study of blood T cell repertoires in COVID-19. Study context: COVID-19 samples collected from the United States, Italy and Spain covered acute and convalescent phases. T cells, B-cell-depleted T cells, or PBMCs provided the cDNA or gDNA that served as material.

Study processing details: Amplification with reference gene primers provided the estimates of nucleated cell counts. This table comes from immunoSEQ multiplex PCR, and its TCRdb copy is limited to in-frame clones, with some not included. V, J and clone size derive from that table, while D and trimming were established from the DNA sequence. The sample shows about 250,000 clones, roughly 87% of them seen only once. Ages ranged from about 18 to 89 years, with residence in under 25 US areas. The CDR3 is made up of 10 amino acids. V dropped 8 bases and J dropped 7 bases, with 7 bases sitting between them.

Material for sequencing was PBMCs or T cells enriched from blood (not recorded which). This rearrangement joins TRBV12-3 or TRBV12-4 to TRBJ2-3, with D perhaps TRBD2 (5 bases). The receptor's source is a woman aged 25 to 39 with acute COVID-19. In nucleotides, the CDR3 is TGTGCCAGCGCTAGCAATACGCAGTATTTT. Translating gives CASASNTQYF.